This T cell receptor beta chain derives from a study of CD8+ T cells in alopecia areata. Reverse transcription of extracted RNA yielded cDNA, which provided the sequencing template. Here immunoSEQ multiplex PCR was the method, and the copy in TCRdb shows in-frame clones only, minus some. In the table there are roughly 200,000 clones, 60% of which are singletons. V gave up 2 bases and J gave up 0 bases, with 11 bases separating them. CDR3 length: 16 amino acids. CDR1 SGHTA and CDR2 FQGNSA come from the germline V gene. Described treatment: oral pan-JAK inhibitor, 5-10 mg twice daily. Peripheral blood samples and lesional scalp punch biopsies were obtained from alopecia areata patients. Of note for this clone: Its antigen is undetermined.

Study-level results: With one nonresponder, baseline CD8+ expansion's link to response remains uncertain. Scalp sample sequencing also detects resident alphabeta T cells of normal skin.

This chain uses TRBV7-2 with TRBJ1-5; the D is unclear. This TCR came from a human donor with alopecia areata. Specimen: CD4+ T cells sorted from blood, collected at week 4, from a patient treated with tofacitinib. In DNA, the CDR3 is TGTGCCAGCAGCTTAAACGGAGGGTCTAGCAATCAGCCCCAGCATTTT. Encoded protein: CASSLNGGSSNQPQHF.